Detailed here is one T cell receptor beta chain. This clone has a single count. It lacks a known antigen. Within one base of it there is no much larger clone, and no base qualities were kept. At one collaborating source in Seattle, patients were enrolled during active infection and were followed longitudinally through the course of disease. The collaborating institutions used their own protocols to collect whole blood in K2EDTA tubes. For TCRbeta analysis, collaborator samples were shipped as frozen whole blood, as isolated PBMCs, or as DNA extracted from either sample type. The data derive from a study of blood T cell repertoires in COVID-19 (TCRdb year 2020). In terms of the full investigation: The collaborator samples originated in the United States, Italy and Spain and spanned the acute and convalescent phases of COVID-19. Nearly every sample came with metadata listing a de-identified subject ID, COVID-19 status, age in years and sex. The repertoires were released in a freely available public database intended as a resource for research on the immune response to SARS-CoV-2. The material from the prospective study consisted of cDNA or gDNA derived from T cells, B-cell-depleted T cells, or PBMCs. Where available, HLA class I and class II types were taken from metadata supplied by the sample provider and were not determined by assay-based typing. The samples were drawn from two sources: the first 160 participants of the ongoing ImmuneRACE study, and fewer than 1,500 subjects contributed by 6 global collaborators. Subjects who had been exposed to COVID-19, were actively infected with it, or had recovered from it provided the deeply sampled blood TCRbeta repertoires that made up the dataset.

General findings and caveats noted by the study authors: Clinical and demographic metadata were provided uncurated, with the amount varying by source and participant.

At the junction V is shortened by 4 bases and J by 6 bases; bases outside the gene matches: 9. The CDR3 measures 15 amino acids from cysteine to phenylalanine. This entry keeps only the CDR3 DNA: 45 bases, framed from base 1. In the germline V gene, CDR1 corresponds to MGHRA and CDR2 to YSYEKL. The immunoSEQ Assay, a bias-controlled multiplex PCR, was used to amplify TCRbeta CDR3 regions from genomic DNA. The authors' pipeline ran thus. The number of nucleated cells in each sample was estimated by amplification of reference gene primers within the assay. Sequence reads were collapsed and filtered to measure the absolute abundance of every unique TCRbeta CDR3 rearrangement. For each sample, productive Simpson clonality was calculated as the square root of Simpson's diversity index across productive rearrangements. What TCRdb holds here is the immuneACCESS table cut down to in-frame rearrangements. Part of the clones is not present; checked against another copy, under half of the missing clones reflect an unresolved V gene, and the others are unexplained. V, J and clone size are those of that table, while D and trimming were read from the DNA. This sample comprises hundreds of thousands of clones, almost 90% of them detected only once. The ten top clones hold 5.5% to 7.5% of the sample.

What was sequenced was peripheral blood. This chain joins TRBV4-1 to TRBJ1-5; 7 middle bases align to TRBD1. The TCR sequence derives from a woman between 65 and 79 years old with COVID-19, enrolled during active disease. The CDR3 amino acid sequence is: CASSLHTGAGQPQHF. The base sequence is TGCGCCAGCAGCCTCCATACAGGGGCTGGTCAGCCCCAGCATTTT.